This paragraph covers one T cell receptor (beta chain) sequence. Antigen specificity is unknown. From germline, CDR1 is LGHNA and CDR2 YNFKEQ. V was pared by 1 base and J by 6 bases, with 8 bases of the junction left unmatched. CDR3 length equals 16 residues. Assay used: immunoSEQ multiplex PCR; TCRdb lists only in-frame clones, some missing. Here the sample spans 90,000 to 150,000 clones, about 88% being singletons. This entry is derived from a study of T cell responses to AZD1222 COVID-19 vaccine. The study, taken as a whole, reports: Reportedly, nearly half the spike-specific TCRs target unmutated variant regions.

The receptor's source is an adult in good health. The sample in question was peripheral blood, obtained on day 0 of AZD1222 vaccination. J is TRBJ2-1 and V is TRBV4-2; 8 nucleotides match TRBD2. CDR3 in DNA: TGTGCCAGCAGCCAAGGCTCCGGGACTAGAGGCAATGAGCAGTTCTTC. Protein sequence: CASSQGSGTRGNEQFF.